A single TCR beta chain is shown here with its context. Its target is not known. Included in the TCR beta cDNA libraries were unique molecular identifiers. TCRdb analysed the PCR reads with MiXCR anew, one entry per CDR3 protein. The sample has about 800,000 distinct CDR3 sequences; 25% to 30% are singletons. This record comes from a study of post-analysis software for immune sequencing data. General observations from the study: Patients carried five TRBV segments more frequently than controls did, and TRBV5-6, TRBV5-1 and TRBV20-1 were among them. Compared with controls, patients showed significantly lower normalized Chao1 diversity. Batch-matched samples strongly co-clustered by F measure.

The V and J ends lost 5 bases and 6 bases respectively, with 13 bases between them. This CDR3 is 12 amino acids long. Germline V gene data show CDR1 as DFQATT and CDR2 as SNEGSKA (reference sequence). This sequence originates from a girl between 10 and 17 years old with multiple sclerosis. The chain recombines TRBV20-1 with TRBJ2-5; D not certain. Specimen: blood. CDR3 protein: CSAPPHAQTQYF. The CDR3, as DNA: TGCAGTGCTCCGCCCCATGCACAGACCCAGTACTTC.